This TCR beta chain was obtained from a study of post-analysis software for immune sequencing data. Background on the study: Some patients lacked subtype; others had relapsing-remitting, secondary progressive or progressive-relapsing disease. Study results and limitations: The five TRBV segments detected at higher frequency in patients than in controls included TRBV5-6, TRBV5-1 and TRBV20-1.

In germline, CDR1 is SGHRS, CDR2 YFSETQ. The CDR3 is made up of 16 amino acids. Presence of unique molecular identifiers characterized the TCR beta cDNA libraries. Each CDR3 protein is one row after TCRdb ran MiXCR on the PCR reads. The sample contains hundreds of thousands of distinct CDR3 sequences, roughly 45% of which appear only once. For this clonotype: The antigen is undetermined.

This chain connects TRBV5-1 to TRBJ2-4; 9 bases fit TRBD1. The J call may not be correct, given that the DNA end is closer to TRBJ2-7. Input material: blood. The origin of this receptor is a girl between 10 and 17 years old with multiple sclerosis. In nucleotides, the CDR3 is TGCGCCAGCAGCTTGGCCGGGACAGGGTCAGGGGGCGAGCAGTACTTC. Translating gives CASSLAGTGSGGEQYF.